Given below is one T cell receptor beta chain in context. CD45RO-negative CD8 cells positively selected for CCR7 made up the naive population, which excluded terminally differentiated effector memory CD45RA+ cells. These data originate in a study of shared clonotypes between healthy human individuals. Measured with immunoSEQ multiplex PCR; TCRdb has only the in-frame clones, and not every one. The sample lists under 700,000 clones; 85% to 95% were seen once. CDR1 is SGHRS and CDR2 is YFSETQ in the germline V gene. The CDR3 totals 15 residues. V lost 2 bases to trimming and J lost 7 bases; unmatched junction nucleotides: 7.

Material for sequencing was naive CD8+ T cells sorted from blood. This clonotype was sampled from a woman aged 30 to 39 in good health. The gene calls are TRBV5-1 and TRBJ2-1; TRBD2 matches 9 bases. The CDR3 DNA follows: TGCGCCAGCAGCTTATCTAGCGGGACGGTAAATGAGCAGTTCTTC. Its protein is CASSLSSGTVNEQFF.